The 14 T cell receptor beta chains given below trace back to one sample, sequenced in a study of cytomegalovirus exposure and HLA in healthy donors. Use of 60 Vbeta and 13 Jbeta primers characterized the PCR. The protocol was immunoSEQ multiplex PCR, while the TCRdb copy is restricted to in-frame clones and leaves out a portion. The repertoire consists of tens of thousands of clones, with roughly 9.1% occurring once and the leading ten covering about 24%. Specimen: PBMCs. The source is a man aged 55 to 70 in good health and CMV-seropositive.

The J gene is TRBJ1-5, the V gene TRBV30; 8 bases fit TRBD1. The CDR3 runs to 15 residues. Trimming removed 3 bases from V and 4 bases from J; junction bases left unmatched: 8. Germline CDR1 is GTSNPN and CDR2 is SVGIG (reference sequence). The CDR3 DNA sequence: TGTGCCTGGAGCCCCGGACAGGGCGTAAATCAGCCCCAGCATTTT. It codes for CAWSPGQGVNQPQHF.

The table lists this clone with a few counts. The chain links TRBV5-1 to TRBJ2-3, with 8 bases aligning to TRBD1. CDR1 is SGHRS and CDR2 is YFSETQ in the germline V gene. With V trimmed by 4 bases and J by 4 bases, 8 bases remained unmatched. This CDR3 comprises 15 residues. In DNA form, the CDR3 reads TGCGCCAGCAGCGACCAAGGACAGGGTTCAGATACGCAGTATTTT. Amino acid sequence: CASSDQGQGSDTQYF.

The chain recombines TRBV7-3 with TRBJ2-3; TRBD1 matches 10 bases. Germline V CDR1 and CDR2: SGHTA, FQGTGA. The CDR3 runs to 18 residues. V shed 1 base, J shed 4 bases, and the junction held 11 bases outside the gene matches. The DNA for the CDR3 is TGTGCCAGCAGCTTAAGGGGAGGGACAGGGGTTAAGGCAGATACGCAGTATTTT. Translation gives CASSLRGGTGVKADTQYF.

This clone has just a few counts. The gene calls are TRBV19 and TRBJ1-1; D is perhaps TRBD1 (6 bases). Trimming removed 7 bases from V and 0 bases from J, with 15 bases in between. The CDR3 contains 15 residues. In germline, CDR1 is LNHDA, CDR2 SQIVND (reference sequence). The CDR3 DNA reads TGTGCCAGTACCCTGGTTCAGGGGATGAACACTGAAGCTTTCTTT. Translated: CASTLVQGMNTEAFF.

This chain uses TRBV28 with TRBJ1-1; no clear D gene. CDR3 length: 14 amino acids. Germline V gives CDR1 MDHEN, CDR2 SYDVKM. The V end lost 6 bases, the J end lost 1 base, and 12 bases lay between the germline ends. The CDR3 sequence is CASSLERQNTEAFF. The CDR3 bases are TGTGCCAGCAGCCTCGAAAGACAGAACACTGAAGCTTTCTTT.

This sequence joins TRBV28 and TRBJ2-7; tentatively, D is TRBD2 (5 bases). The CDR3 sequence is 13 residues long. Between the trimmed V and J ends, which lost 6 bases and 2 bases, there was a span of 11 bases. CDR1 is MDHEN and CDR2 is SYDVKM in the germline V gene. The CDR3 sequence is CASSLGAAYEQYF. The CDR3 DNA sequence: TGTGCCAGCAGCCTAGGAGCGGCCTACGAGCAGTACTTC.

This chain links TRBV28 with TRBJ1-1; TRBD1 agrees at 11 bases. The CDR3 contains 18 residues. J gave up 4 bases and V 2 bases, and 12 bases lay outside the gene matches. Germline-derived CDR1 and CDR2 are MDHEN and SYDVKM. The CDR3 nucleotides read TGTGCCAGCAGTTTAACCCGCCCGGTTGGGACAGGGGGCACTGAAGCTTTCTTT. This sequence encodes CASSLTRPVGTGGTEAFF.

This chain joins TRBV28 and TRBJ2-6; 10 bases align to TRBD1. The CDR3 covers 17 residues. Germline CDR1 and CDR2: MDHEN and SYDVKM. The V gene end was trimmed by 7 bases and the J gene end by 4 bases; junction bases not matched to a gene: 10. Here the CDR3 reads CASTPRQGAQGANVLTF. CDR3 bases: TGTGCCAGCACCCCGAGACAGGGGGCGCAGGGGGCCAACGTCCTGACTTTC.

The chain has TRBV9 and TRBJ2-2; D gene uncertain. V lost 0 bases, J lost 7 bases, and 7 bases lay in between. The CDR3 spans 13 residues. Germline V lookup: CDR1 SGDLS, CDR2 YYNGEE. The CDR3 loop reads CASSVGLGGELFF. Written as DNA, the CDR3 is TGTGCCAGCAGCGTAGGTCTCGGCGGGGAGCTGTTTTTT.

This clone was seen a few times. The chain employs TRBV29-1 and TRBJ2-3; D is possibly TRBD2 (5 bases). The CDR3 consists of 10 residues. Deletions cut 5 bases from V and 5 bases from J, with 5 bases between. Germline lookup yields CDR1 SQVTM and CDR2 ANQGSEA. CDR3 protein: CSVRGDTQYF. The CDR3 coding sequence is TGCAGCGTTCGGGGAGATACGCAGTATTTT.

V usage is TRBV30 and J usage is TRBJ1-1, with 9 bases that match TRBD1. Germline CDR1 reads GTSNPN; CDR2 reads SVGIG (reference sequence). The trim removed 2 bases at V and 6 bases at J, leaving 10 bases unmatched. This CDR3 comprises 15 residues. For the CDR3, the DNA is TGTGCCTGGAGTACGACAGACAGGGGGTTTGCTGAAGCTTTCTTT. The encoded protein is CAWSTTDRGFAEAFF.

The rearrangement joins TRBV6-4 to TRBJ2-2; D is undetermined. The CDR3 is 13 residues long. Trimming took 6 bases from V and 2 from J, leaving 7 bases between them. In germline, CDR1 is MRHNA, CDR2 SNTAGT. Here the CDR3 reads CASSLFNTGELFF. CDR3 coding DNA: TGTGCCAGCAGCCTTTTTAACACCGGGGAGCTGTTTTTT.

This chain connects TRBV6-6 to TRBJ2-2; 8 bases are a match to TRBD1. Trimming took 8 bases from V and 10 from J; bases not matched to a gene: 15. The germline V gene has CDR1 MNHNY and CDR2 SVGAGI (reference sequence). The CDR3 sequence is 15 residues long. CDR3 nucleotides: TGTGCCAGCCGGAACAGGGGGAGTTCTTTTGTGGAGCTGTTTTTT. Translated: CASRNRGSSFVELFF.

The V and J genes are TRBV28 and TRBJ1-5; 8 bases map to TRBD1. Losses at the gene ends were 3 bases for V and 2 bases for J; bases not matched to a gene: 6. Germline V gives CDR1 MDHEN, CDR2 SYDVKM. The CDR3 contains 16 residues. The CDR3 is CASSLVGQGGNQPQHF. The DNA for the CDR3 is TGTGCCAGCAGTTTGGTTGGACAGGGTGGCAATCAGCCCCAGCATTTT.